This T cell receptor (beta chain) was observed in a study of T cell changes during pregnancy in multiple sclerosis. The method was immunoSEQ multiplex PCR; TCRdb's version includes in-frame clones alone and lacks a portion of them. Of 70,000 or so clones listed, 91% are singletons. This CDR3 spans 15 amino acids. The ends lost 3 bases at V and 7 bases at J; junction bases unmatched: 5. Per the germline V gene, CDR1 is SGHRS and CDR2 is YFSETQ. This sequence originates from a female donor in good health, enrolled as a control in a pregnancy study. Specimen: peripheral blood, collected in the third trimester of pregnancy. V is TRBV5-1 and J is TRBJ2-2; 11 bases map to TRBD2. The CDR3 spells CASSWASGRNGELFF. The DNA of the CDR3 is TGCGCCAGCAGCTGGGCTAGCGGGAGGAACGGGGAGCTGTTTTTT.